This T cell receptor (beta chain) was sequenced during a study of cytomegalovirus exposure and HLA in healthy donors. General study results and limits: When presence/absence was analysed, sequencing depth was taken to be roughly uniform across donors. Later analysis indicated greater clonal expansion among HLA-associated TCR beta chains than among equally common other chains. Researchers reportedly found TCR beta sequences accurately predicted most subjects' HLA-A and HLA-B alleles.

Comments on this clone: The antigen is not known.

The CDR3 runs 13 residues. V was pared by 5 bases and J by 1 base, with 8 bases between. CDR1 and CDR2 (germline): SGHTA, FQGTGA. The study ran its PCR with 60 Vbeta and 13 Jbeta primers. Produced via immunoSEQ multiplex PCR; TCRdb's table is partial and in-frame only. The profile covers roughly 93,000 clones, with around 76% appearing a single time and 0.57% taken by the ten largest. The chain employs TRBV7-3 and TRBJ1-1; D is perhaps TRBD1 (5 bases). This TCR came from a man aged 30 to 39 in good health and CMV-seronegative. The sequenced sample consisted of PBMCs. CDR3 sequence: CASSPQGNTEAFF. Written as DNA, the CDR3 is TGTGCCAGCAGCCCTCAGGGGAACACTGAAGCTTTCTTT.